This T cell receptor (beta chain) was captured by sequencing in a study of blood T cell repertoires in COVID-19. The CDR3 has 16 residues. The V and J ends lost 4 bases and 2 bases respectively, with 18 bases between them. Germline CDR1 reads SGHRS; CDR2 reads YFSETQ. Data came from immunoSEQ multiplex PCR; TCRdb stores just in-frame clones and leaves some out. This table holds hundreds of thousands of clones, about nine tenths found once. The chain is built from TRBV5-1 and TRBJ1-2; no reliable D call. The sequenced material came from peripheral blood. This sequence originates from a woman in her fifties or sixties with COVID-19, enrolled during active disease. CDR3 region: CASSTGSAERNYGYTF. DNA of the CDR3: TGCGCCAGCAGCACCGGCAGCGCCGAGAGAAACTATGGCTACACCTTC.